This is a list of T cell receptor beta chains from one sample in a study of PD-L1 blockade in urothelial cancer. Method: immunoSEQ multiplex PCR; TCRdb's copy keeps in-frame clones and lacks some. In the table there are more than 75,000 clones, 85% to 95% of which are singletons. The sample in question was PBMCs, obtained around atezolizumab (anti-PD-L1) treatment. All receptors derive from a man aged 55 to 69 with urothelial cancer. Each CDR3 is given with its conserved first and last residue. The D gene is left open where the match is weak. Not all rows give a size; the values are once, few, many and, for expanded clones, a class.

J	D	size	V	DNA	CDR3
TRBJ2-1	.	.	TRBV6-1	TGTGCCAGCAGGGGGCCCTATGGTGGGGTCAATGAGCAGTTCTTC	CASRGPYGGVNEQFF
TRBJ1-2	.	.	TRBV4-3	TGCGCCAGCAGCCAAGATACGGCGGCAGCGTTGAATGGCTACACCTTC	CASSQDTAAALNGYTF
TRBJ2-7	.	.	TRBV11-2	TGTGCCAGCAGCGTAGGGAGCTACGAGCAGTACTTC	CASSVGSYEQYF
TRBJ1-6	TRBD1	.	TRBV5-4	TGTGCCAGCAGCATTCCGGGACAGTATAATTCACCCCTCCACTTT	CASSIPGQYNSPLHF
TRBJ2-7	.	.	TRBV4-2	TGTGCCAGCAGCCAAGATCTACTCCAACTAGTCCCCTCCTACGAGCAGTACTTC	CASSQDLLQLVPSYEQYF
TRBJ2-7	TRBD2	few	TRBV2	TGTGCCAGCAGTTGGACTAGTCCCTACGAGCAGTACTTC	CASSWTSPYEQYF
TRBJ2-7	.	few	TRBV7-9	TGTGCCAGCAGCCCACCCTCCCGGACACACCAGTACTTC	CASSPPSRTHQYF
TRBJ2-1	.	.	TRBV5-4	TGTGCCAGCAGCTTGGGCGGGACCCAACCCTACAATGAGCAGTTCTTC	CASSLGGTQPYNEQFF
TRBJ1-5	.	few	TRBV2	TGTGCCAGCAGTGGGGAGGGAGGTCAGCCCCAGCATTTT	CASSGEGGQPQHF
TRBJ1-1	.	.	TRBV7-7	TGTGCCAGCAGCGTACAATGGAACACTGAAGCTTTCTTT	CASSVQWNTEAFF
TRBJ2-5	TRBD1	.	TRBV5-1	TGCGCCAGCAGCCTGGGACAGGTCCAAGAGACCCAGTACTTC	CASSLGQVQETQYF
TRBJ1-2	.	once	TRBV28	TGTGCCAGCAGGCCCCAGGGTGGCCGCTTGGGCTACACCTTC	CASRPQGGRLGYTF
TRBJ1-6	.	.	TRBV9	TGTGCCAGCAGCTTAAGACAGACCTATAATTCACCCCTCCACTTT	CASSLRQTYNSPLHF
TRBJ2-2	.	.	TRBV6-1	TGTGCCACTTCTCAGGGGTCACTCACCGGGGAGCTGTTTTTT	CATSQGSLTGELFF
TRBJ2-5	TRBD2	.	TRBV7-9	TGTGCCAGCAGCTTAAGAGCGGGAGGAACGGAGACCCAGTACTTC	CASSLRAGGTETQYF
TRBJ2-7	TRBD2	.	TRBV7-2	TGTGCCAGCAGCTTAGTGCTAGCGGGGGACTACGAGCAGTACTTC	CASSLVLAGDYEQYF
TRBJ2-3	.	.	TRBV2	TGTGCCAGTTCGGAGGGACAGCACACAGATACGCAGTATTTT	CASSEGQHTDTQYF
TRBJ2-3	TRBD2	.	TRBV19	TGTGCCAGTAGTACAGACCTAGCGGGCACAGATACGCAGTATTTT	CASSTDLAGTDTQYF
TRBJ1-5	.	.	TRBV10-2	TGCGCCGAACTAGGGCGGAATCAGCCCCAGCATTTT	CAELGRNQPQHF
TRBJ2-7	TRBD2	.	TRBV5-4	TGTGCCAGCAGTCGGGCTAGCGGGAGTCGGACTTCCTACGAGCAGTACTTC	CASSRASGSRTSYEQYF
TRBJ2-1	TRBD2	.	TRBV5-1	TGCGCCAGCGACGAGGGGACTAGCGGAGATGAGCAGTTCTTC	CASDEGTSGDEQFF
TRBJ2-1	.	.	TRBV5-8	TGTGCCAGCAGCTTAGGGGACACCTCCTACAATGAGCAGTTCTTC	CASSLGDTSYNEQFF
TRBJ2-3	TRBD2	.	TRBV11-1	TGTGCCAGCAGCCGGCAGCGGGAGAGCACAGATACGCAGTATTTT	CASSRQRESTDTQYF
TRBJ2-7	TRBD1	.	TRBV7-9	TGTGCCAGCAGCTTGTGGGACAGGGACCACGAGCAGTACTTC	CASSLWDRDHEQYF
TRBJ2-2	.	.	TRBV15	TGTGCCACCAGCAGACAAACAGGGTCGAACACCGGGGAGCTGTTTTTT	CATSRQTGSNTGELFF
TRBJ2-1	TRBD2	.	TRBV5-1	TGCGCCAGCAGCTTGTCCCTAGCGGGACACAATGAGCAGTTCTTC	CASSLSLAGHNEQFF
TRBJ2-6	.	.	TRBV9	TGTGCCAGCAGCGTAGGAGGACAGTCCTCTGGGGCCAACGTCCTGACTTTC	CASSVGGQSSGANVLTF
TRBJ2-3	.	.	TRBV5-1	TGCGCCAGCAGCCCCCAAGGGGCAGATACGCAGTATTTT	CASSPQGADTQYF
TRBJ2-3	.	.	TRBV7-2	TGTGCCAGCAGCTTAGTGGGGCAGGGCCCAGATACGCAGTATTTT	CASSLVGQGPDTQYF
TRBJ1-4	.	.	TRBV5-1	TGCGCCAGCCGTCCGGGGACCGGGGGAGAAAAACTGTTTTTT	CASRPGTGGEKLFF
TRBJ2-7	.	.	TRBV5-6	TGTGCCAGCAGCTTGAAAGCGGAGCAGTACTTC	CASSLKAEQYF
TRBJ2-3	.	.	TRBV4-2	TGTGCCAGCAGCCAAGATAGCCCGGGTACGCAGTATTTT	CASSQDSPGTQYF
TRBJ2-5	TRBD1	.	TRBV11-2	TGTGCCAGCAGACAAAACAGGGGGCGGGAGACCCAGTACTTC	CASRQNRGRETQYF
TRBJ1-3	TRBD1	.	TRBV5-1	TGCGCCAGCAGCGGGGGGACAGGGGGTTCTGGAAACACCATATATTTT	CASSGGTGGSGNTIYF
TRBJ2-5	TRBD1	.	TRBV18	TGTGCCAGCTCGCCGACAGGGTCCCAAGAGACCCAGTACTTC	CASSPTGSQETQYF
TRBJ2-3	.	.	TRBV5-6	TGTGCCAGCAGCCTCGGACTCGCGAGGGATACGCAGTATTTT	CASSLGLARDTQYF
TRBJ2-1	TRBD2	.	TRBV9	TGTGCCAGCAGCGAAAGCGGGAGCTGGCCAAATGAGCAGTTCTTC	CASSESGSWPNEQFF
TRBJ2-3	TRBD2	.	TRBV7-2	TGTGCCAGCAGCCCCCCGGGACTAGCGGGCACAGATACGCAGTATTTT	CASSPPGLAGTDTQYF
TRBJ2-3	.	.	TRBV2	TGTGCCAGCAGCACAGGAGCAAATACGCAGTATTTT	CASSTGANTQYF
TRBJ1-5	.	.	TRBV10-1	TGCGCCAGCAGGAGGGATCGGAATCAGCCCCAGCATTTT	CASRRDRNQPQHF
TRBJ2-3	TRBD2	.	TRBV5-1	TGCGCCAGCAGCTTGGCCCAGCGGGAGTCCTTCTTCACCACAGATACGCAGTATTTT	CASSLAQRESFFTTDTQYF
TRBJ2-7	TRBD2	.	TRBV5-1	TGCGCCAGCAGTAATAGCGGGGGGGCCTACGAGCAGTACTTC	CASSNSGGAYEQYF
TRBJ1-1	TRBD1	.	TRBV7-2	TGTGCCAGCAGCCGGACAGGGACTGAAGCTTTCTTT	CASSRTGTEAFF
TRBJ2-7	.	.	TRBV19	TGTGCCAGTAGGAAAGGGGCCACCCACGAGCAGTACTTC	CASRKGATHEQYF
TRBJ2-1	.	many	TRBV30	TGTGCCTTGGTAAGAGGGTCTTACAATGAGCAGTTCTTC	CALVRGSYNEQFF
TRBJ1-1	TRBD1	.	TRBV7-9	TGTGCCAGCAGCAATGGGGACAGGGGCCAACCTGAAGCTTTCTTT	CASSNGDRGQPEAFF
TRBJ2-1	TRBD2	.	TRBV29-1	TGCAGCGTTGAGCCCTTACTAGCGACCTCTCTCAATGAGCAGTTCTTC	CSVEPLLATSLNEQFF
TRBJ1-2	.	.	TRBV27	TGTGCCAGCAGGCCGGCGGAGACTAACTATGGCTACACCTTC	CASRPAETNYGYTF
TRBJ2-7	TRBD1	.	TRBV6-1	TGTGCCATCATAGGGGGACAGCGACCTGGGGAGCAGTACTTC	CAIIGGQRPGEQYF
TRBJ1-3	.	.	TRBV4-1	TGCGCCAGCAGCCAAGGGGGGGCTGGAAACACCATATATTTT	CASSQGGAGNTIYF
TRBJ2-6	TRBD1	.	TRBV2	TGTGCCTCGACAGGGCCTGGGGCCAACGTCCTGACTTTC	CASTGPGANVLTF
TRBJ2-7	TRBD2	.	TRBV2	TGTGCCAGCGCTAGCGGGAGTTTATCGTACGAGCAGTACTTC	CASASGSLSYEQYF
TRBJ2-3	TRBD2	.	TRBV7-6	TGTGCCAGCAGCTTAACAACTAGCGGGCTGCAGACAGATACGCAGTATTTT	CASSLTTSGLQTDTQYF
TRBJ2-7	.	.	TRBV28	TGTGCCAGCAGTTTATCAGGGGATTTGACCTACGAGCAGTACTTC	CASSLSGDLTYEQYF
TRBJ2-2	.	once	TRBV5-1	TGCGCCAGCAGCTTGTACCCGGGGGGCAATCCCGGGGAGCTGTTTTTT	CASSLYPGGNPGELFF